Presented here are 28 T cell receptor beta chains from one specimen sequenced in a study of human CD8 memory T cell subsets. UMI-labeled 5' RACE was used, and it produced the TCR beta libraries. For each CDR3 protein, TCRdb gives one entry from its re-call of the 5' RACE reads, without DNA. This sample's clone table lists around 4,300 distinct CDR3 sequences. What was sequenced was CD8+ T cells from PBMCs. The receptors here all came from a human donor in good health.

This clonotype is identified as medium-sized from frequency. The rearrangement joins TRBV12-3 or TRBV12-4 to TRBJ1-3; TCRdb's D call of TRBD1 is untestable without DNA. The CDR3 totals 13 residues. The CDR3 here is CAMRGLSGNTIYF.

V is TRBV7-9 and J is TRBJ2-1; as DNA is missing, the TRBD1 call by TCRdb cannot be tested. The CDR3 spans 14 residues. CDR1 SEHNR and CDR2 FQNEAQ come from the germline V gene (reference sequence). CDR3 region: CASTSSGVYNEQFF.

The CDR3 protein is CASSPSGAGYDEQFF. V usage is TRBV7-6 and J usage is TRBJ2-1; without DNA, the TCRdb call of TRBD1 cannot be checked. The length of the CDR3 is 15 residues. CDR1 is SGHVS, CDR2 FNYEAQ, per germline.

V gene TRBV13 combines with J gene TRBJ1-2; no DNA is available, so the TRBD1 call from TCRdb remains unchecked. Looked up from germline, CDR1 is PRHDT and CDR2 is FYEKMQ (reference sequence). The CDR3 covers 14 residues. The CDR3: CASSLSDSPWSYTF.

The genes are TRBV2 and TRBJ2-4. The CDR3 spans 13 residues. Germline-derived CDR1 and CDR2 are SNHLY and FYNNEI. The CDR3 sequence is CASSEFQSNIQYF.

The J gene is TRBJ2-1, the V gene TRBV6-1; TCRdb's D call, TRBD2, is unchecked because there is no DNA. CDR1 MNHNS and CDR2 SASEGT come from the germline V gene. The CDR3 is 15 residues long. CDR3 sequence reads: CASSVTSGNYNEQFF.

CDR3 protein: CASSEREQDGYTF. The rearrangement links TRBV6-1 to TRBJ1-2; TCRdb gives TRBD1 as the D gene, but with no DNA this cannot be confirmed. Germline assignment: CDR1 MNHNS and CDR2 SASEGT. CDR3 size: 13 residues.

The chain has TRBV4-1 and TRBJ2-1. CDR1 MGHRA and CDR2 YSYEKL come from the germline V gene. CDR3 size: 16 residues. CDR3 in amino acids: CASSREGRNSYNEQFF.

The J gene is TRBJ2-3, the V gene TRBV20-1; TCRdb gives TRBD1 as the D gene, but with no DNA this cannot be confirmed. Germline values: CDR1 DFQATT, CDR2 SNEGSKA (reference sequence). This CDR3 region has 18 residues. CDR3 in amino acids: CSARGSGTAQQSTDTQYF.

This chain connects TRBV6-4 to TRBJ2-1; TCRdb names TRBD2, which stays unverified in the absence of DNA. The CDR3 spans 13 residues. Germline CDR1 and CDR2: MRHNA and SNTAGT. Here the CDR3 reads CASSDGWESEQFF.

The chain is built from TRBV6-4 and TRBJ2-3. CDR3 size: 16 residues. CDR1 and CDR2 from the germline V gene are MRHNA and SNTAGT. This CDR3 is CASSDSPTSSTDTQYF.

This clonotype counts as medium-sized by frequency. The V and J genes are TRBV29-1 and TRBJ2-1; the D call from TCRdb, TRBD2, cannot be confirmed without DNA. Germline-derived CDR1 and CDR2 are SQVTM and ANQGSEA. CDR3 size: 15 residues. The CDR3 sequence is CSDTATGTSGNEQFF.

In terms of frequency, this clonotype is medium-sized. The gene calls are TRBV4-1 and TRBJ1-2; TCRdb selects TRBD1, and the lack of DNA leaves this call unchecked. Germline loops: CDR1 MGHRA, CDR2 YSYEKL. The CDR3 length is 17 residues. The CDR3 protein is CASSPHPPGAEGYGYTF.

This sequence joins TRBV7-9 and TRBJ2-4; TCRdb names TRBD1, which stays unverified in the absence of DNA. This CDR3 has 15 amino acids. Germline V CDR1 and CDR2: SEHNR, FQNEAQ (reference sequence). CDR3 region: CASSPGQFGKNIQYF.

Its frequency marks this clonotype as medium-sized (0.01 to 0.1%). The chain joins TRBV12-3 or TRBV12-4 to TRBJ2-1; TCRdb lists TRBD1, though no DNA is available to test this call. The CDR3 is made up of 12 amino acids. Here the CDR3 reads CASSWTGNEQFF.

This clonotype is medium-sized by frequency. V gene TRBV6-5 combines with J gene TRBJ1-5; TCRdb lists TRBD1, though no DNA is available to test this call. Germline V gene sequence: CDR1 MNHEY, CDR2 SVGAGI. The CDR3 loop spans 15 amino acids. CDR3: CASSRGSRGDQPQHF.

The chain couples TRBV6-4 to TRBJ2-3; as DNA is missing, the TRBD2 call by TCRdb cannot be tested. CDR3 length: 16 amino acids. Germline-derived CDR1 and CDR2 are MRHNA and SNTAGT. This CDR3 is CASSESSGSSADTQYF.

The V call is TRBV27, the J call TRBJ2-2; TCRdb selects TRBD2, and the lack of DNA leaves this call unchecked. The CDR3 length is 17 residues. Germline V gives CDR1 MNHEY, CDR2 SMNVEV (reference sequence). The CDR3 spells CASSLLPSGSNTGELFF.

V gene TRBV15 combines with J gene TRBJ2-3; TCRdb's D gene call, TRBD1, goes unchecked for lack of DNA. The germline V gene has CDR1 LNHNV and CDR2 YYDKDF (reference sequence). CDR3 size: 15 residues. The chain's CDR3 is CATSNQTGGSDTQYF.

The V gene is TRBV20-1, the J gene TRBJ2-7; TCRdb's D call, TRBD1, is unchecked because there is no DNA. The germline V gene encodes CDR1 DFQATT and CDR2 SNEGSKA (reference sequence). The CDR3 runs 12 residues. CDR3 amino acids: CSANTGGYEQYF.

This chain connects TRBV5-1 to TRBJ2-7; as DNA is missing, the TRBD1 call by TCRdb cannot be tested. The CDR3 is 13 residues long. Germline lookup yields CDR1 SGHRS and CDR2 YFSETQ. The CDR3 loop reads CASSLQGFYEQYF.

This rearrangement joins TRBV7-6 to TRBJ1-5; TCRdb reports TRBD1, a call that lacks DNA to check it against. The CDR3 is 14 amino acids. CDR1 is SGHVS and CDR2 is FNYEAQ in the germline V gene. The CDR3 spells CASSLEGGDQPQHF.

According to its frequency, this clonotype is medium-sized (0.01 to 0.1%). The V call is TRBV28, the J call TRBJ1-1. The CDR3 length is 14 residues. CDR1 MDHEN and CDR2 SYDVKM come from the germline V gene. CDR3 in amino acids: CASRLDLPLTEAFF.

The V and J genes are TRBV2 and TRBJ2-7. Germline V gene data show CDR1 as SNHLY and CDR2 as FYNNEI. The CDR3 is 13 amino acids. This CDR3 reads CASSEREIYEQYF.

According to its frequency, this clonotype is medium-sized. The CDR3 region is CASSRGRGNEKLFF. The rearrangement links TRBV7-6 to TRBJ1-4; the TCRdb call, TRBD1, lacks DNA for checking. CDR3 size: 14 residues. Germline values: CDR1 SGHVS, CDR2 FNYEAQ.

The rearrangement links TRBV7-9 to TRBJ2-5; TCRdb indicates TRBD1, and absent DNA this call remains unverified. Per the germline V gene, CDR1 is SEHNR and CDR2 is FQNEAQ (reference sequence). This CDR3 comprises 14 residues. The chain's CDR3 is CASSLEGRGKTQYF.

V and J are TRBV6-4 and TRBJ2-1; lacking DNA, the TRBD2 call made by TCRdb goes unchecked. Per the germline V gene, CDR1 is MRHNA and CDR2 is SNTAGT. The CDR3 is 14 residues long. The CDR3 reads CASSETERVDEQFF.

This clonotype is medium-sized by frequency. The chain uses TRBV20-1 and TRBJ2-2; TCRdb returns TRBD2, unconfirmable since there is no DNA. The CDR3 is made up of 15 amino acids. CDR1 is DFQATT and CDR2 is SNEGSKA in the germline V gene (reference sequence). CDR3 loop: CSAPQGRFDSGELFF.